This paragraph covers one T cell receptor (beta chain) sequence. Its antigen is undetermined. This sample is part of a study of T cells in localized non-small cell lung cancer. Study-level results: Tumor samples were not multi-region, leaving intratumor heterogeneity unexcluded.

Sequenced by immunoSEQ multiplex PCR; TCRdb stores in-frame clones only, minus some. The table includes some 32,000 clones, 94% detected once. Deletions cut 0 bases from V and 7 bases from J, with 8 bases between. Germline CDR1 SGDLS, CDR2 YYNGEE. There are 13 residues in the CDR3. The chain combines TRBV9 with TRBJ1-5, with D possibly matching TRBD1 (5 bases). The TCR sequence derives from a woman aged 40-70 years with stage I lung adenocarcinoma. This specimen was peripheral blood, taken before any cancer treatment. CDR3: CASSVGDRQPQHF. CDR3 sequence (DNA): TGTGCCAGCAGCGTAGGAGACAGACAGCCCCAGCATTTT.